This T cell receptor beta chain emerged from a study of vaccination and CD4 T cells after COVID-19 (dated by TCRdb to 2022 to 2024). Regarding the complete study: Convalescent patients had a positive SARS-CoV-2 result on nasal swab PCR, and of these patients, several had mild disease and one had severe disease. As controls, cultures received a CEFX viral epitope pool (the positive control), an HIV-1 Nef peptide pool (the negative control), or no peptide at all. The time from the second vaccine dose to post-vaccine blood sampling had a median of roughly 77 days and ranged from roughly 13 to 241 days. In the convalescent cohort there were six males and four females, among whom were two Hispanic individuals, seven Caucasians, two Asians and one multiracial person. In around ten COVID-19 convalescent patients and a few infection-naive healthy vaccine recipients, the spike-specific CD4+ TCR repertoire before mRNA vaccination was compared with the repertoire after mRNA vaccination. Post-COVID blood samples were collected from convalescent patients a median of around 100 days after diagnosis, with a range of roughly 35 to 180 days. Participants got two doses of the Pfizer-BioNTech BNT162b2 vaccine (n=8) or two doses of the Moderna mRNA-1273 vaccine (n=2). Overlapping spike peptide pools from SARS-CoV-2 and from the common cold coronaviruses HCoV-NL63, HCoV-OC43 and HCoV-229E were used as culture stimuli.

Via the germline V gene (reference sequence), CDR1 is LNHDA and CDR2 SQIVND. The germline V and J ends show losses of 7 bases and 3 bases respectively, and no gene match explains 2 bases of the junction. The cysteine opens and the phenylalanine closes a CDR3 of 13 amino acids. Only CDR3 DNA remains: 39 bases, in frame from the first base. The sample's treatment or condition label is to be understood as: approximately nine-day PBMC culture with coronavirus spike peptide pools or control peptides (ViraFEST assay). The ViraFEST assay, used in the study, expanded antigen-specific T cells with peptide pools and then identified the expanded clonotypes through TCR sequencing. Positive SARS-CoV-2 PCR tests in the convalescent patients dated from March to December 2020, before Alpha, Beta and Delta variants emerged in the United States. More than 1.5 million PBMCs per well were cultured in IMDM with roughly 5% human AB serum and approximately 10 IU/ml IL-2, plus 10 ug/ml peptide pools. Half of the culture medium was replaced with fresh IL-2-containing medium on days 3 and 7. After 10 days of culture, CD4+ T cells were isolated by negative selection using the EasySep CD4+ T cell isolation kit. Ficoll-Paque Plus gradient centrifugation was used to isolate PBMCs from whole blood, and the isolated PBMCs were then either used fresh or cryopreserved at -140C. Each culture condition was generally run in triplicate wells.

In the case of this clonotype: Which antigen it targets is not known. The record has no base qualities; no much larger clone is one base away.

Points the paper makes about the study in general: In convalescent patients, a median approximately 83% of post-vaccine SARS-CoV-2-reactive clones were detected only after vaccination, suggesting vaccine-specific priming. The number of convalescent patients in the study was relatively small, and the study did not examine early timepoints following natural infection. The median count of SARS-CoV-2-reactive clonotypes went up from 21 after infection to approximately 40 after vaccination, although the change was not significant. Of the vaccine-specific clones found in convalescent patients, nearly all (304 of 307) were mono-reactive for SARS-CoV-2 spike instead of being cross-reactive with common cold coronaviruses.

The library was made by PCR. DNA from cultured CD4+ T cells underwent TCR sequencing with the Oncomine TCR Beta short-read assay at the Johns Hopkins FTIC core. Genomic DNA was extracted from the cultured CD4+ T cells with the QIAamp micro DNA kit. Oncomine TCR Beta libraries made from cultured CD4+ T cells were pooled using unique dual indexes and sequenced on an Illumina iSeq 100. The original methods were these. Non-productive sequences were filtered out, and CDR3s that did not start with C, did not end with F or W, or were shorter than 7 amino acids were discarded. Antigen-specific clonotypes were identified using the MANAFEST web application through comparison of peptide-stimulated wells with reference and other culture wells. For a clone to be called positive, the clone needed an FDR below 0.05, an odds ratio above 5, and a productive frequency above 0.1% in at least two of three replicate wells. A clonotype was classed as cross-reactive if the clonotype showed significant expansion both in SARS-CoV-2 spike wells and in at least one common cold coronavirus spike condition. Similarity between CDR3 sequences was evaluated in R version 3.6.1 using Levenshtein distances (stringdist) and unrooted phylogenetic trees (ape). TCRdb trimmed public reads at Q25 via fastp, called clones via MiXCR and kept in-frame beta chains. Each entry merges the rows of one CDR3 protein and shows their most common DNA and genes. The V and J calls and clone size are TCRdb's, not the authors'. Within this sample are about 14,000 distinct CDR3 sequences, with roughly 52% of them counted one time only. 7.8% of the sample belongs to the ten largest clones.

The specimen sequenced was CD4+ T cells from blood, cultured in vitro. The chain joins TRBV19 to TRBJ2-7, and 11 junction bases match TRBD1. The TCR sequence derives from a human donor who had recovered from COVID-19. CDR3 reads: CASKGTGGYEQYF. Here is the DNA: TGTGCCAGTAAGGGGACAGGGGGCTACGAGCAGTACTTC.